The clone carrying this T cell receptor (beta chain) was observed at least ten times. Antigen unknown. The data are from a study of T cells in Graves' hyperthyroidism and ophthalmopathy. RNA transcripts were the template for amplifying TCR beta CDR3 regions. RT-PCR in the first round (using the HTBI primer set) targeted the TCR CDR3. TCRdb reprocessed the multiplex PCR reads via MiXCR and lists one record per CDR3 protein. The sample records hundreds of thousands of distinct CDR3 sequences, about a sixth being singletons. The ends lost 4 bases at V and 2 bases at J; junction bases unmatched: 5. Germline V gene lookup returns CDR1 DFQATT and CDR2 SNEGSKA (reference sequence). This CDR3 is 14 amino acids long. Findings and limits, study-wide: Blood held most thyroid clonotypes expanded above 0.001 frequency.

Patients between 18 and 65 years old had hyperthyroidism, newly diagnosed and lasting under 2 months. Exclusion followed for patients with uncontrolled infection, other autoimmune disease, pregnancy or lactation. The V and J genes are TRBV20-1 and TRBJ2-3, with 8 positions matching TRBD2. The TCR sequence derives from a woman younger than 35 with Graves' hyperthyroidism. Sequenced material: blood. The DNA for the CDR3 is TGCAGTGCTATCCTTAGCGGGGTCACAGATACGCAGTATTTT. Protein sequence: CSAILSGVTDTQYF.